These 18 T cell receptor beta chains were all obtained from the same sample, sequenced in a study of blood T cell repertoires in COVID-19. Assay used: immunoSEQ multiplex PCR; TCRdb lists only in-frame clones, some missing. The profile covers roughly 170,000 clones, with approximately 85% appearing a single time and 1.2% taken by the ten largest. Sequenced: peripheral blood. Receptors were obtained from a man aged 55-75 years who had recovered from COVID-19.

The V and J genes are TRBV19 and TRBJ2-2, with 9 bases that match TRBD1. The CDR3 is made up of 16 amino acids. V gave up 5 bases and J gave up 7 bases; unmatched junction bases: 11. Germline values: CDR1 LNHDA, CDR2 SQIVND (reference sequence). This chain's CDR3 is CASSFPGTGTGGELFF. The CDR3 DNA reads as TGTGCCAGTAGTTTCCCCGGGACAGGGACGGGCGGGGAGCTGTTTTTT. Filled out from reference TRBV19 and TRBJ2-2, the complete variable domain reads DGGITQSPKYLFRKEGQNVTLSCEQNLNHDAMYWYRQDPGQGLRLIYYSQIVNDFQKGDIAEGYSVSREKKESFPLTVTSAQKNPTAFYLCASSFPGTGTGGELFFGEGSRLTVL.

V and J are TRBV2 and TRBJ2-7; tentative D call: TRBD1 (6 bases). The CDR3 extends over 12 amino acids. In germline, CDR1 is SNHLY, CDR2 FYNNEI. V lost 6 bases and J lost 3, with 9 bases in between. CDR3 bases: TGTGCCAGCAGAAAGGACAGCTACGAGCAGTACTTC. Its protein product is CASRKDSYEQYF.

J is TRBJ1-4 and V is TRBV2; 7 bases line up with TRBD1. Germline CDR1 is SNHLY and CDR2 is FYNNEI. V lost 6 bases, J lost 6 bases, and 7 bases stayed unmatched. This CDR3 has 14 residues. The CDR3 region has the DNA TGTGCCAGCAGGTCGGGACAGATTGATGAAAAACTGTTTTTT. It specifies CASRSGQIDEKLFF.

The V gene is TRBV7-2, the J gene TRBJ2-5, with TRBD2 as a possible D gene (5 bases). V was clipped by 2 bases and J by 2 bases, with 9 bases between them. The CDR3 is 14 amino acids. The germline V gene encodes CDR1 SGHTA and CDR2 FQGNSA. As DNA, the CDR3 is TGTGCCAGCAGCTTACCCCTAGCTCAAGAGACCCAGTACTTC. Translating gives CASSLPLAQETQYF.

The genes are TRBV29-1 and TRBJ1-2; 8 bases match TRBD1. The V gene end was trimmed by 0 bases and the J gene end by 1 base; junction bases not matched to a gene: 1. This CDR3 region has 14 residues. Per germline, CDR1 SQVTM and CDR2 ANQGSEA. CDR3 nucleotides: TGCAGCGTTGAAGAGGGGACAGGTAACTATGGCTACACCTTC. This sequence encodes CSVEEGTGNYGYTF.

The CDR3 region is CASSATGSNEQFF. The CDR3 DNA is TGTGCCAGCAGCGCGACAGGATCCAACGAGCAGTTCTTC. The V call is TRBV9, the J call TRBJ2-1, with D possibly being TRBD1 (6 bases). The CDR3 sequence is 13 residues long. CDR1 and CDR2 (germline): SGDLS, YYNGEE. V was trimmed by 3 bases and J by 10 bases, leaving 14 bases between them. The entire variable domain, with the rest obtained from reference TRBV9 and TRBJ2-1, is as follows: DSGVTQTPKHLITATGQRVTLRCSPRSGDLSVYWYQQSLDQGLQFLIQYYNGEERAKGNILERFSAQQFPDLHSELNLSSLELGDSALYFCASSATGSNEQFFGPGTRLTVL.

The chain links TRBV5-1 to TRBJ2-5, with TRBD1 identical over 9 bases. Germline lookup yields CDR1 SGHRS and CDR2 YFSETQ. The CDR3 has 14 amino acids. With 4 bases clipped from V and 4 bases from J, the junction kept 5 bases outside the gene matches. The CDR3 here is CASSLGQGLETQYF. CDR3 sequence (DNA): TGCGCCAGCAGCCTAGGACAGGGGCTAGAGACCCAGTACTTC.

The V call is TRBV5-1, the J call TRBJ2-3; TRBD2 matches at 8 bases. The ends lost 0 bases at V and 1 base at J; junction bases unmatched: 4. The CDR3 totals 16 residues. Germline assignment: CDR1 SGHRS and CDR2 YFSETQ. The CDR3 here is CASSLAVSGGTDTQYF. The CDR3 DNA follows: TGCGCCAGCAGCTTGGCGGTTAGCGGGGGCACAGATACGCAGTATTTT.

The rearrangement joins TRBV11-3 to TRBJ2-3; 7 bases are shared with TRBD1. From germline, CDR1 is SGHNT and CDR2 YENEEA. J was trimmed by 0 bases and V by 5 bases; bases with no gene match: 5. The CDR3 sequence is 15 residues long. This CDR3 is CASSPGQLSTDTQYF. The CDR3 DNA sequence: TGTGCCAGCAGCCCGGGACAGCTTAGCACAGATACGCAGTATTTT.

This clone was found once. The rearrangement joins TRBV13 to TRBJ1-2; TRBD1 matches 8 bases. The CDR3 is made up of 14 amino acids. The V segment lost 0 bases and the J segment 8 bases; nucleotides outside the gene matches: 5. Germline values: CDR1 PRHDT, CDR2 FYEKMQ (reference sequence). In DNA, the CDR3 is TGTGCCAGCAGCTTAGGCAGGGGGCAGGACGGCTACACCTTC. It codes for CASSLGRGQDGYTF.

CDR3 sequence: CASSPTGGAGDNEQFF. The CDR3 DNA reads TGTGCCAGCAGCCCGACAGGGGGCGCCGGGGACAATGAGCAGTTCTTC. The rearrangement links TRBV3-1 (or the pseudogene TRBV3-2) to TRBJ2-1; TRBD1 matches at 10 bases. The CDR3 extends over 16 amino acids. Germline CDR1 LGHDT, CDR2 YNNKEL (reference sequence). V was clipped by 4 bases and J by 5 bases; unmatched bases: 8.

The chain recombines TRBV4-2 with TRBJ2-2, with TRBD1 matching 7 bases. The CDR3 covers 16 residues. Germline-derived CDR1 and CDR2 are LGHNA and YNFKEQ. V gave up 0 bases and J gave up 3 bases; unmatched junction bases: 4. This chain's CDR3 is CASSQDTGVDTGELFF. CDR3 DNA sequence: TGTGCCAGCAGCCAAGATACAGGGGTGGACACCGGGGAGCTGTTTTTT.

The V and J genes are TRBV6-9 and TRBJ2-7, with 8 bases identical to TRBD1. The CDR3 length is 15 residues. CDR1 is MNHGY and CDR2 is SVAAGI in the germline V gene. J was trimmed by 2 bases and V by 8 bases; bases with no gene match: 11. This CDR3 reads CASVWTGTGPYEQYF. CDR3 nucleotides: TGTGCCAGCGTATGGACCGGGACAGGACCCTACGAGCAGTACTTC.

This clone appeared a single time. The chain links TRBV4-3 to TRBJ2-3; D not certain. Germline V gives CDR1 LGHNA, CDR2 YSLEER. There are 13 residues in the CDR3. V dropped 0 bases and J dropped 6 bases, with 7 bases sitting between them. The CDR3 loop is CASSQDPRDTQYF. Written as DNA, the CDR3 is TGCGCCAGCAGCCAAGATCCACGGGATACGCAGTATTTT.

The gene calls are TRBV4-1 and TRBJ1-2; D is possibly TRBD1 (5 bases). The CDR3 is 15 residues long. From germline, CDR1 is MGHRA and CDR2 YSYEKL. Trimming stripped 6 bases from V and 4 bases from J, with 18 bases between. CDR3 sequence reads: CASSRGSAASYGYTF. CDR3 DNA sequence: TGCGCCAGCAGTCGGGGGTCAGCGGCCTCCTATGGCTACACCTTC.

This clone was observed a handful of times. The rearrangement uses TRBV5-1 and TRBJ2-2, with 8 bases lining up with TRBD1. The CDR3 loop spans 14 amino acids. Germline CDR1 reads SGHRS; CDR2 reads YFSETQ. The ends lost 6 bases at V and 5 bases at J; junction bases unmatched: 6. CDR3: CASTPTGDTGELFF. The DNA of the CDR3 is TGCGCCAGCACTCCGACAGGGGATACCGGGGAGCTGTTTTTT.

J is TRBJ1-1 and V is TRBV12-3 or TRBV12-4; TRBD1 matches 9 bases. The CDR3 runs 13 residues. Trimming at V came to 8 bases and at J to 2 bases, leaving 3 bases not matched to a gene. The CDR3 protein is CASGTGRNTEAFF. The CDR3 coding sequence is TGTGCCAGCGGGACAGGGCGAAACACTGAAGCTTTCTTT.

The chain carries TRBV7-2 and TRBJ2-6; D is unresolved. Germline CDR1 SGHTA, CDR2 FQGNSA. With 6 bases removed from V and 0 bases from J, the gap between germline ends came to 9 bases. This CDR3 is built from 15 residues. The DNA for the CDR3 is TGTGCCAGCAGATTGCACGGCTCTGGGGCCAACGTCCTGACTTTC. Encoded protein: CASRLHGSGANVLTF.